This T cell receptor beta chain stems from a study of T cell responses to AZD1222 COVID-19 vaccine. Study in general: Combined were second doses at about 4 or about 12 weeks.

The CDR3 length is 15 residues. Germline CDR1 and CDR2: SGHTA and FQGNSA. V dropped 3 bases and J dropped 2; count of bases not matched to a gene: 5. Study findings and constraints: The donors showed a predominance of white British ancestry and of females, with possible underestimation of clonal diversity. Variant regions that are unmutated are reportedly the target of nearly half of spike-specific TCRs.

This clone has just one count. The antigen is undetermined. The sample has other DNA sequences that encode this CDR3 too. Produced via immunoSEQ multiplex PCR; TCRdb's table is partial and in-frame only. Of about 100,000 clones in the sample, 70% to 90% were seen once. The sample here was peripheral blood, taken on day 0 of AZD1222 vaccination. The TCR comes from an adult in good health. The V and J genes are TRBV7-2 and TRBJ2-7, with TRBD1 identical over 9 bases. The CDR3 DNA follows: TGTGCCAGCAGCTTGGCCGGGACAGGGACCTACGAGCAGTACTTC. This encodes CASSLAGTGTYEQYF.